This TCR beta chain was identified during a study of cytomegalovirus exposure and HLA in healthy donors. Study-level results: V- and J-gene trimming of TCR beta was linked (in a later analysis) to a missense DCLRE1C variant.

CDR1 and CDR2 from the germline V gene are SGHRS and YFSETQ. Trimming shortened V by 5 bases and J by 6 bases, and 21 bases separated the two germline ends. The CDR3 has 15 amino acids. Concerning this clone itself: What it binds is unknown.

PCR amplification relied on 60 Vbeta primers (plus 13 Jbeta primers). Method: immunoSEQ multiplex PCR; TCRdb's copy keeps in-frame clones and lacks some. The table has 100,000 or so clones, 67% seen once; the top ten hold 2.1%. The gene calls are TRBV5-1 and TRBJ2-7, with D perhaps matching TRBD2 (5 bases). The sequence derives from a man aged 25 to 40 in good health and CMV-seronegative. The sample was PBMCs. The CDR3 DNA reads as TGCGCCAGCAGTTTTGGTGGGTCGGAGGAGGCCGAGCAGTACTTC. Translating gives CASSFGGSEEAEQYF.